Each of the 14 T cell receptor beta chains below was sequenced from the same sample in a study of cytomegalovirus exposure and HLA in healthy donors. PCR was performed using 60 Vbeta and 13 Jbeta primers. Repertoires were generated with immunoSEQ multiplex PCR, while TCRdb's copy carries only in-frame clones and drops some. Among about 190,000 clones listed, roughly 80% were seen once. Sequenced: PBMCs. These receptors were collected from a woman between 18 and 30 years old in good health and CMV-seronegative.

This clone was counted between two and nine times. The chain is built from TRBV9 and TRBJ1-1; D might be TRBD1 (5 bases). The V end lost 3 bases, the J end lost 4 bases, and 16 bases lay between the germline ends. Germline loops: CDR1 SGDLS, CDR2 YYNGEE. CDR3 length equals 15 residues. The CDR3 DNA follows: TGTGCCAGCAGCGGCGGTGGGGGAGGGTTCACTGAAGCTTTCTTT. This codes for CASSGGGGGFTEAFF.

The J gene is TRBJ1-1, the V gene TRBV19; D is possibly TRBD1 (6 bases). This CDR3 is 14 amino acids long. Germline V lookup: CDR1 LNHDA, CDR2 SQIVND (reference sequence). V was cut by 6 bases and J by 4 bases, with 15 bases left in between. The CDR3 reads CASSPGGGVTEAFF. The CDR3, as DNA: TGTGCCAGTAGCCCCGGGGGGGGCGTCACTGAAGCTTTCTTT.

This sequence joins TRBV5-4 and TRBJ1-1, with a possible D match to TRBD1 (5 bases). The CDR3 length is 15 residues. Germline V gene lookup returns CDR1 SGHNT and CDR2 YYREEE (reference sequence). The V and J ends lost 6 bases and 5 bases respectively, with 20 bases between them. CDR3 residues: CASINADQGRTEAFF. The CDR3 DNA reads as TGTGCCAGCATAAATGCGGACCAGGGTCGAACTGAAGCTTTCTTT. Full variable domain (remainder filled in from reference TRBV5-4 and TRBJ1-1): ETGVTQSPTHLIKTRGQQVTLRCSSQSGHNTVSWYQQALGQGPQFIFQYYREEENGRGNFPPRFSGLQFPNYSSELNVNALELDDSALYLCASINADQGRTEAFFGQGTRLTVV.

The chain links TRBV9 to TRBJ2-7; D is possibly TRBD2 (7 bases). V was pared by 4 bases and J by 2 bases, with 19 bases between. CDR1 SGDLS and CDR2 YYNGEE come from the germline V gene. There are 16 residues in the CDR3. The CDR3: CASSPHGGGDTYEQYF. The CDR3 region has the DNA TGTGCCAGCAGCCCCCACGGCGGGGGCGACACCTACGAGCAGTACTTC.

The chain is built from TRBV2 and TRBJ2-1, with TRBD2 matching over 13 bases. The trim removed 4 bases at V and 4 bases at J, leaving 7 bases unmatched. Germline CDR1 and CDR2: SNHLY and FYNNEI. This CDR3 spans 17 amino acids. The DNA for the CDR3 is TGTGCCAGCAGTGCCCAGGGACTAGCGGGACAGTACAATGAGCAGTTCTTC. As protein: CASSAQGLAGQYNEQFF.

The chain links TRBV6-1 to TRBJ1-1, with 11 bases matching TRBD1. Germline V gene lookup returns CDR1 MNHNS and CDR2 SASEGT. CDR3 size: 15 residues. Germline trimming cut 3 bases from V and 4 bases from J; bases unmatched to any gene: 4. CDR3 sequence (DNA): TGTGCCAGCAGTGATATTGGGACAGGGGGCACTGAAGCTTTCTTT. Its protein product is CASSDIGTGGTEAFF.

The V gene is TRBV27, the J gene TRBJ2-5; 12 bases are a match to TRBD2. The DNA end is a closer match to TRBJ2-7, so the J assignment may be wrong. Germline-derived CDR1 and CDR2 are MNHEY and SMNVEV (reference sequence). This CDR3 region has 15 residues. The DNA of the CDR3 is TGTGCCAGCAGTTACGAGACTAGCGGGAGTTACGAGCAGTACTTC. This encodes CASSYETSGSYEQYF.

The chain links TRBV29-1 to TRBJ1-2, with TRBD1 as a possible D gene (5 bases). The germline V gene encodes CDR1 SQVTM and CDR2 ANQGSEA. Trimming cost V 2 bases and J 4 bases, with 14 bases left between them. The CDR3 runs to 14 residues. Here the CDR3 reads CSVESGKLGYGYTF. As DNA, the CDR3 is TGCAGCGTTGAATCAGGGAAGCTAGGCTATGGCTACACCTTC.

The chain is built from TRBV6-4 and TRBJ2-7, with 7 positions matching TRBD2. The CDR3 loop spans 12 amino acids. CDR1 is MRHNA and CDR2 is SNTAGT in the germline V gene. Losses at the gene ends were 6 bases for V and 4 bases for J; bases not matched to a gene: 3. The CDR3: CASRGGSYEQYF. For the CDR3, the DNA is TGTGCCAGCAGGGGAGGGAGTTACGAGCAGTACTTC.

J is TRBJ2-7 and V is TRBV30; the D gene is possibly TRBD2 (5 bases). V lost 0 bases, J lost 4 bases, and 10 bases lay in between. CDR3 length equals 13 residues. Germline CDR1 and CDR2: GTSNPN and SVGIG (reference sequence). CDR3 DNA: TGTGCCTGGAGTGTGAGTGGAGGATACGAGCAGTACTTC. Its protein is CAWSVSGGYEQYF.

The chain couples TRBV2 to TRBJ2-3, with 9 bases aligning to TRBD2. With 6 bases clipped from V and 3 bases from J, the junction kept 7 bases outside the gene matches. Germline assignment: CDR1 SNHLY and CDR2 FYNNEI. This CDR3 has 15 amino acids. The CDR3 bases are TGTGCCAGCAGCTCTAGCGGGATGGGGACAGATACGCAGTATTTT. Its protein is CASSSSGMGTDTQYF.

This sequence joins TRBV5-5 and TRBJ2-5; TRBD1 is a possible D gene (5 bases). Trimming cost V 2 bases and J 4 bases, with 15 bases left between them. The CDR3 is 15 amino acids. CDR1 and CDR2 from the germline V gene are SGHKS and YYEKEE (reference sequence). The CDR3 spells CASSLSIGVGETQYF. In DNA, the CDR3 is TGTGCCAGCAGCTTAAGTATAGGGGTAGGAGAGACCCAGTACTTC.

The V call is TRBV9, the J call TRBJ1-2; 8 bases align to TRBD1. Looked up from germline, CDR1 is SGDLS and CDR2 is YYNGEE. After removal of 2 bases from V and 4 bases from J, the junction contained 10 bases not matched to a gene. This CDR3 region has 16 residues. The CDR3: CASSVDTTGDLYGYTF. For the CDR3, the DNA is TGTGCCAGCAGCGTGGACACGACAGGGGATCTCTATGGCTACACCTTC.

This rearrangement joins TRBV5-6 to TRBJ1-4; D unclear. CDR3 size: 15 residues. Germline V gene data show CDR1 as SGHDT and CDR2 as YYEEEE. The V end was cut by 4 bases, the J end by 4 bases, with 14 bases between. This chain's CDR3 is CASSVFRYFNEKLFF. The DNA of the CDR3 is TGTGCCAGCAGCGTTTTTAGATACTTTAATGAAAAACTGTTTTTT.